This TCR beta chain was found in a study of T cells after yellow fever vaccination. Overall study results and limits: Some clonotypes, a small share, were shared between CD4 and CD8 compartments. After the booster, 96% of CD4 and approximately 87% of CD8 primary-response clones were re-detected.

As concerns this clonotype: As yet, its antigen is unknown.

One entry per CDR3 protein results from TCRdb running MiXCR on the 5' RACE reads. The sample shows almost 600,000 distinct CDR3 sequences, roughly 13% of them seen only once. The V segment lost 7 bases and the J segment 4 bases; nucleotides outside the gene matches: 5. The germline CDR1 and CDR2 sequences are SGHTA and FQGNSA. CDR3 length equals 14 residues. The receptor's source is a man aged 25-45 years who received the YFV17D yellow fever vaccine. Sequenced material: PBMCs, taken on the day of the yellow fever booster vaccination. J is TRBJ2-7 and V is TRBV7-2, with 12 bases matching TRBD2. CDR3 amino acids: CASTTSGRLYEQYF. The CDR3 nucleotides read TGTGCCAGCACAACTAGCGGGAGGTTGTACGAGCAGTACTTC.